This section outlines one TCR beta chain sequence together with its context. The clone's antigen remains unknown. The record has no base qualities; no much larger clone is one base away. Taken from cysteine to phenylalanine, the CDR3 has 15 residues. Just CDR3 DNA is preserved here, 45 bases in frame from base 1. The germline V gene (reference sequence) supplies CDR1 MNHNY and CDR2 SVGAGI. Trimming at the junction amounts to 4 bases on V and 3 bases on J, and the germline ends lie 14 bases apart. Library preparation employed PCR. Instrument used: Illumina HiSeq 2500. Unique molecular identifiers were incorporated into TCR beta cDNA libraries to reduce PCR and sequencing biases. Per 1 to 10 million input T cells, roughly 500,000 cDNA molecules were obtained, such that each molecule approximated one T cell. The same protocol used for the earlier healthy control dataset was applied to prepare and sequence the patient libraries. Samples belonging to the same batch were prepared together, multiplexed and sequenced on a shared HiSeq lane. The paper's processing steps were these. Raw barcoded reads were processed with MIGEC, and single-read molecular identifier groups were discarded before consensus assembly and CDR3 extraction. Clonotype tables were post-analysed with VDJtools, normalizing diversity by down-sampling all datasets to the smallest sample size. To correct batch-related cross-sample contamination, repertoire overlap clustering matched CDR3 amino acid sequences but not nucleotide sequences. In TCRdb, the public reads were trimmed at Q25 with fastp and aligned with MiXCR, with productive beta chains retained. For every CDR3 protein sequence, its rows merge into one entry that carries the most common genes and DNA. Clone size and V and J calls follow TCRdb, not the original study. This sample is represented by about 770,000 distinct CDR3 sequences; about half of them were singletons. 4% to 5% of the sample is held by the ten biggest clonotypes.

This sample is drawn from a study of post-analysis software for immune sequencing data (dated by TCRdb to the mid-2010s). With respect to the entire study: The recorded disease courses included relapsing-remitting, secondary progressive and progressive-relapsing multiple sclerosis, and some patients had no subtype annotation. The patient repertoires were set against under 13 previously published healthy control repertoires from donors whose ages ranged from roughly 6 to 25 years. A subset of samples was prepared in parallel using single-end sample barcoding, then pooled and co-amplified after Illumina adapter ligation. What the work shows at the level of the full study, not this receptor alone: Roughly 5 TRBV segments, including TRBV5-6, TRBV5-1 and TRBV20-1, were significantly more frequent in patients than controls. Direct clustering with F measure showed strong co-clustering of samples prepared in the same batch, prompting a batch-effect correction. The control group was slightly older than the multiple sclerosis patient group. Multiple sclerosis patients had significantly lower normalized Chao1 diversity than controls, a result that suggests substantial peripheral T-cell clonal expansion.

To demonstrate the VDJtools post-analysis software, the study profiled TCR beta repertoires from the peripheral blood of about a dozen young patients with multiple sclerosis. The multiple sclerosis patients were children and adolescents between roughly 6 and 17 years of age. The clonotype originates from a girl aged 5-17 years with multiple sclerosis. Source material: blood. The chain couples TRBV6-6 to TRBJ2-3; confidence is insufficient to name the D gene. The CDR3 protein is CASSSQQDLTDTQYF. The DNA sequence is TGTGCCAGCAGTTCCCAACAAGACTTAACAGATACGCAGTATTTT.